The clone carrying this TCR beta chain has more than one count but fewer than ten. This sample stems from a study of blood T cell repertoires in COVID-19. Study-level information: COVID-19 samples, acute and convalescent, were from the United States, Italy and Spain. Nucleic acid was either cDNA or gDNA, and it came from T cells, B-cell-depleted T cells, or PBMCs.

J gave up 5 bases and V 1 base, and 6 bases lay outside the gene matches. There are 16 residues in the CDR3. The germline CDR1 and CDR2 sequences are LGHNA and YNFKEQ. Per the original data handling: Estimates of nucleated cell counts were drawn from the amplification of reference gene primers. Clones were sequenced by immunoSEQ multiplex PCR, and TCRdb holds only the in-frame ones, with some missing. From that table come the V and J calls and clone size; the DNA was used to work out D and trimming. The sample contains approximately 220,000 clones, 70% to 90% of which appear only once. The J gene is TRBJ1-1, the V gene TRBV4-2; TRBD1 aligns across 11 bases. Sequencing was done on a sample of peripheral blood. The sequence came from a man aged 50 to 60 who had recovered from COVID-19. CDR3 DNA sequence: TGTGCCAGCAGCCAAGGGGGGACAGGGGGAAGGACTGAAGCTTTCTTT. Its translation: CASSQGGTGGRTEAFF.